This T cell receptor (beta chain) appears in the sequencing data of a study of Graves' ophthalmopathy and Graves' hyperthyroidism. This clonotype was observed many times. Its antigen is not known. Study-wide results and caveats: The model's ophthalmopathy progression predictions had about 71% sensitivity and over 72% specificity.

This CDR3 spans 15 amino acids. Germline V gives CDR1 SEHNR, CDR2 FQNEAQ (reference sequence). V was pared by 5 bases and J by 4 bases, with 15 bases between. Amplification from RNA transcripts yielded the TCR beta CDR3 regions. An initial RT-PCR round employing HTBI primers preceded a second-round multiplex PCR. TCRdb redid the calling of the multiplex PCR reads with MiXCR, one entry per CDR3 protein. Of 300,000 to 350,000 distinct CDR3 sequences in the sample, around a sixth were seen once. The chain couples TRBV7-9 to TRBJ2-1; D tentatively fits TRBD1 or TRBD2 (5 bases each). Material: peripheral blood. The receptor was isolated from an adult man with Graves' ophthalmopathy. CDR3: CASSAPGRQYNEQFF. The CDR3 nucleotides are TGTGCCAGCAGCGCCCCGGGACGACAATACAATGAGCAGTTCTTC.